The next 18 T cell receptor beta chains were all read from a single sample in a study of blood T cell repertoires in COVID-19. Profiled with immunoSEQ multiplex PCR; TCRdb holds only in-frame clones, not every one. This table holds about 75,000 clones, around 89% found once. The specimen sequenced was peripheral blood. The receptors shown here come from a woman aged 70-85 years with acute or convalescent COVID-19.

The chain links TRBV7-9 to TRBJ2-1, with 9 bases aligning to TRBD2. This CDR3 comprises 17 residues. Germline V gene data show CDR1 as SEHNR and CDR2 as FQNEAQ (reference sequence). Trimming at V came to 2 bases and at J to 4 bases, leaving 9 bases not matched to a gene. DNA for the CDR3: TGTGCCAGCAGCTTAAGGGGGCGGGAGGGCTCTTACAATGAGCAGTTCTTC. It specifies CASSLRGREGSYNEQFF.

The chain combines TRBV7-3 with TRBJ1-2; no reliable D call. Germline V gene lookup returns CDR1 SGHTA and CDR2 FQGTGA. The CDR3 spans 15 residues. The V end was cut by 3 bases, the J end by 4 bases, with 15 bases between. The CDR3 bases are TGTGCCAGCAGCTTGGGAGGCACTAATTTCTATGGCTACACCTTC. Translating it yields CASSLGGTNFYGYTF.

This sequence joins TRBV30 and TRBJ1-5; D remains unclear. Germline CDR1 reads GTSNPN; CDR2 reads SVGIG (reference sequence). CDR3 length: 13 amino acids. V dropped 0 bases and J dropped 5 bases, with 8 bases sitting between them. The CDR3 is CAWSVREDQPQHF. The CDR3 DNA reads as TGTGCCTGGAGTGTAAGAGAGGATCAGCCCCAGCATTTT.

The chain recombines TRBV25-1 with TRBJ1-1; 7 bases align to TRBD1. V lost 4 bases and J lost 7; bases outside the gene matches: 6. The CDR3 covers 13 residues. Germline assignment: CDR1 MGHDK and CDR2 SYGVNS. This CDR3 is CASSADRRLEAFF. CDR3 bases: TGTGCCAGCAGTGCGGACAGGAGACTTGAAGCTTTCTTT.

The chain is built from TRBV11-2 and TRBJ2-6; 9 bases match TRBD1. The germline CDR1 and CDR2 sequences are SGHAT and FQNNGV. CDR3 length: 18 amino acids. The V and J ends lost 6 bases and 1 base, in that order; junction bases with no gene match: 10. The CDR3 loop reads CASRNRDRAASGANVLTF. CDR3 in DNA: TGTGCCAGCAGGAACCGGGACAGGGCTGCTTCTGGGGCCAACGTCCTGACTTTC.

CDR3 coding DNA: TGCGCCAGCAGCCGAGGGACAGCCCAGTCTGGGGCCAACGTCCTGACTTTC. Translation gives CASSRGTAQSGANVLTF. This rearrangement joins TRBV5-1 to TRBJ2-6, with 7 bases identical to TRBD1. Germline-derived CDR1 and CDR2 are SGHRS and YFSETQ. Trimming removed 4 bases from V and 1 base from J; junction bases left unmatched: 8. The CDR3 length is 17 residues.

The V and J genes are TRBV19 and TRBJ1-5, with 9 bases aligning to TRBD1. This CDR3 has 18 amino acids. Unmatched junction bases numbered 20, after V lost 10 bases and J lost 4 bases. Per the germline V gene, CDR1 is LNHDA and CDR2 is SQIVND (reference sequence). The DNA for the CDR3 is TGTGCCATCTCTCGACCCCGGGACAGGGTGGGAGGGAATCAGCCCCAGCATTTT. It yields the protein CAISRPRDRVGGNQPQHF.

The chain couples TRBV6-5 to TRBJ2-1, with 8 bases matching TRBD1. Trimming removed 1 base from V and 5 bases from J; junction bases left unmatched: 7. The CDR3 covers 16 residues. The germline gives CDR1 MNHEY, CDR2 SVGAGI. The CDR3 protein is CASSYFPQGAHNEQFF. The CDR3, as DNA: TGTGCCAGCAGTTACTTCCCCCAGGGGGCACACAATGAGCAGTTCTTC.

CDR3 coding DNA: TGTGCCAGTAGTCGTGGGCTCATTGAAAATTCACCCCTCCACTTT. It translates to CASSRGLIENSPLHF. V gene TRBV19 combines with J gene TRBJ1-6; D not certain. Germline-derived CDR1 and CDR2 are LNHDA and SQIVND (reference sequence). The V and J ends lost 5 bases and 7 bases respectively, with 15 bases between them. The CDR3 has 15 residues.

The chain combines TRBV4-1 with TRBJ1-3; D call uncertain. With 0 bases removed from V and 1 base from J, the gap between germline ends came to 10 bases. The germline gives CDR1 MGHRA, CDR2 YSYEKL. The CDR3 totals 16 residues. The CDR3 region is CASSQDPGRSGNTIYF. For the CDR3, the DNA is TGCGCCAGCAGCCAAGATCCGGGGAGGTCTGGAAACACCATATATTTT.

The chain's CDR3 is CASSPRDRLGTDTQYF. In DNA, the CDR3 is TGTGCCAGCAGCCCGAGGGACAGGCTTGGCACAGATACGCAGTATTTT. The chain employs TRBV7-6 and TRBJ2-3, with 8 bases that match TRBD1. Germline trimming cut 5 bases from V and 1 base from J; bases unmatched to any gene: 8. CDR3 length equals 16 residues. CDR1 is SGHVS, CDR2 FNYEAQ, per germline.

V is TRBV28 and J is TRBJ2-7; D gene ambiguous. CDR3 length equals 14 residues. With 5 bases removed from V and 0 bases from J, the gap between germline ends came to 11 bases. Germline-derived CDR1 and CDR2 are MDHEN and SYDVKM. CDR3 sequence (DNA): TGTGCCAGCAGTCACAGAACCCCCTCCTACGAGCAGTACTTC. Amino acid sequence: CASSHRTPSYEQYF.

The V and J genes are TRBV5-5 and TRBJ1-2, with D possibly matching TRBD1 (5 bases). The V gene lost 0 bases and the J gene lost 0 bases, with 18 bases spanning the gap. In germline, CDR1 is SGHKS, CDR2 YYEKEE (reference sequence). The CDR3 runs to 18 residues. The CDR3 loop reads CASSLGGRGAGANYGYTF. CDR3 nucleotides: TGTGCCAGCAGCTTGGGGGGCCGGGGCGCGGGGGCTAACTATGGCTACACCTTC. Using reference TRBV5-5 and TRBJ1-2 for the parts outside the CDR3, the full variable domain is DAGVTQSPTHLIKTRGQQVTLRCSPISGHKSVSWYQQVLGQGPQFIFQYYEKEERGRGNFPDRFSARQFPNYSSELNVNALLLGDSALYLCASSLGGRGAGANYGYTFGSGTRLTVV.

This chain uses TRBV4-2 with TRBJ2-7; no reliable D call. The CDR3 totals 13 residues. Per the germline V gene, CDR1 is LGHNA and CDR2 is YNFKEQ. V was cut by 3 bases and J by 2 bases, with 8 bases left in between. In DNA form, the CDR3 reads TGTGCCAGCAGCCACGGTAATACCTACGAGCAGTACTTC. This translates into CASSHGNTYEQYF.

The CDR3 nucleotides are TGTGCCAGCAGCTCTACTGACAGGGGGGAGACCCAGTACTTC. Amino acid sequence: CASSSTDRGETQYF. The genes are TRBV7-9 and TRBJ2-5; 9 bases align to TRBD1. Trimming took 4 bases from V and 5 from J; bases not matched to a gene: 5. This CDR3 is 14 amino acids long. In germline, CDR1 is SEHNR, CDR2 FQNEAQ (reference sequence). Filled out from reference TRBV7-9 and TRBJ2-5, the complete variable domain reads DTGVSQNPRHKITKRGQNVTFRCDPISEHNRLYWYRQTLGQGPEFLTYFQNEAQLEKSRLLSDRFSAERPKGSFSTLEIQRTEQGDSAMYLCASSSTDRGETQYFGPGTRLLVL.

The chain links TRBV5-6 to TRBJ1-5; a possible D gene is TRBD1 (5 bases). V lost 1 base and J 5 bases, leaving 10 bases between the germline ends. Germline CDR1 and CDR2: SGHDT and YYEEEE. The CDR3 runs to 14 residues. CDR3 amino acids: CASSLWGEDQPQHF. The DNA for the CDR3 is TGTGCCAGCAGCTTGTGGGGGGAGGATCAGCCCCAGCATTTT.

The J gene is TRBJ1-6, the V gene TRBV27; D is undetermined. CDR3 size: 18 residues. The ends were cut back, 5 bases at V and 8 bases at J, with 25 bases in the middle. Germline V gene lookup returns CDR1 MNHEY and CDR2 SMNVEV (reference sequence). CDR3 loop: CASSTPPAADFSYSPLHF. The CDR3 DNA reads TGTGCCAGCAGTACCCCCCCGGCAGCGGATTTTAGTTATTCACCCCTCCACTTT.

The DNA for the CDR3 is TGCAGCACAGGGATGAATGAGCAGTTCTTC. It yields the protein CSTGMNEQFF. The chain has TRBV20-1 and TRBJ2-1, with TRBD1 as a possible D gene (6 bases). The CDR3 is 10 amino acids. Germline V gene sequence: CDR1 DFQATT, CDR2 SNEGSKA (reference sequence).